The rows below give T cell receptor beta chains drawn from one sample of a study of vaccination effects on CD4 cells after COVID-19. The repertoire was sequenced with immunoSEQ multiplex PCR; TCRdb's copy has only in-frame clones and lacks some. Among about 79,000 clones, around 70% were seen once, and the ten largest hold roughly 1.9%. Their antigen targets remain unknown. Sequencing was performed on CD4+ T cells from PBMCs cultured with HCoV-229E spike peptides, taken before COVID-19 vaccination. These receptors all come from a human donor who received a COVID-19 vaccine. CDR3s include the opening cysteine and the closing phenylalanine or tryptophan. D genes are given only for firm matches. Clone size, where shown, is once, few, many, or a class for clones that have expanded.

clone size	V gene	D gene	J gene	CDR3 protein	CDR3 DNA
NA	TRBV6-4	TRBD2	TRBJ2-1	CASSRLAGGYNEQFF	TGTGCCAGCAGTCGACTAGCGGGGGGCTATAATGAGCAGTTCTTC
NA	TRBV6-4	TRBD1	TRBJ2-2	CASSSDRENTGELFF	TGTGCCAGCAGTTCCGACAGGGAGAACACCGGGGAGCTGTTTTTT
NA	TRBV5-4	NA	TRBJ2-1	CASQQGSYNEQFF	TGTGCCAGCCAACAGGGCTCCTACAATGAGCAGTTCTTC
NA	TRBV7-8	TRBD1	TRBJ1-6	CASSPPGQGINSPLHF	TGTGCCAGCAGCCCACCGGGACAGGGGATTAATTCACCCCTCCACTTT
NA	TRBV24-1	NA	TRBJ1-2	CATSDFTNNYGYTF	TGTGCCACCAGTGATTTCACAAATAACTATGGCTACACCTTC
NA	TRBV7-3	TRBD1	TRBJ1-5	CASSLRQGALGNQPQHF	TGTGCCAGCAGCTTACGGCAGGGGGCGCTTGGCAATCAGCCCCAGCATTTT
NA	TRBV19	TRBD1	TRBJ1-2	CASRGQGEHGYTF	TGTGCCAGTAGAGGACAGGGGGAACATGGCTACACCTTC
NA	TRBV20-1	TRBD2	TRBJ2-1	CSASGLAGGPGEQFF	TGCAGTGCTAGTGGCCTAGCGGGGGGGCCTGGTGAGCAGTTCTTC
NA	TRBV9	NA	TRBJ2-5	CASSLNIGETQYF	TGTGCCAGCAGCCTAAATATCGGGGAGACCCAGTACTTC
NA	TRBV10-2	NA	TRBJ1-2	CASSEPAYGYTF	TGCGCCAGCAGTGAGCCAGCCTATGGCTACACCTTC
once	TRBV7-3	NA	TRBJ2-3	CASSLTARTDTQYF	TGTGCCAGCAGCTTAACAGCTCGCACAGATACGCAGTATTTT
NA	TRBV30	NA	TRBJ2-5	CAWIDGVGETQYF	TGTGCCTGGATAGACGGGGTGGGAGAGACCCAGTACTTC
NA	TRBV7-2	NA	TRBJ2-1	CASSLVLWGEQFF	TGTGCCAGCAGCTTAGTGCTCTGGGGTGAGCAGTTCTTC
NA	TRBV19	NA	TRBJ2-6	CASSPGTIWETSGANVLTF	TGTGCCAGTAGTCCCGGGACAATCTGGGAAACCTCTGGGGCCAACGTCCTGACTTTC
NA	TRBV29-1	TRBD2	TRBJ2-1	CSVEVLAGYNEQFF	TGCAGCGTTGAAGTCCTAGCGGGGTACAATGAGCAGTTCTTC
NA	TRBV7-2	NA	TRBJ2-1	CASSRASSSYNEQFF	TGTGCCAGCAGCCGTGCCAGCAGCTCCTACAATGAGCAGTTCTTC
once	TRBV29-1	NA	TRBJ1-4	CSARRTTNEKLFF	TGCAGCGCCCGGAGAACAACTAATGAAAAACTGTTTTTT
NA	TRBV2	TRBD1	TRBJ1-1	CASSGGTGTEAFF	TGTGCCAGCAGTGGAGGGACAGGGACTGAAGCTTTCTTT
once	TRBV4-1	TRBD1	TRBJ1-5	CASSQDGRGLNQPQHF	TGCGCCAGCAGCCAAGACGGGAGGGGGCTGAATCAGCCCCAGCATTTT
once	TRBV5-1	TRBD2	TRBJ2-5	CASSLALTSGGQETQYF	TGCGCCAGCAGCTTGGCCCTCACTAGCGGGGGACAAGAGACCCAGTACTTC
NA	TRBV7-3	NA	TRBJ2-1	CASSSQSWNEQFF	TGTGCCAGCAGCTCCCAGAGCTGGAATGAGCAGTTCTTC
NA	TRBV6-1	NA	TRBJ1-6	CASSEYRNGNSPLHF	TGTGCCAGCAGTGAATATAGGAACGGGAATTCACCCCTCCACTTT
NA	TRBV30	NA	TRBJ2-3	CAWSELLSTDTQYF	TGTGCCTGGAGTGAACTCTTAAGCACAGATACGCAGTATTTT
once	TRBV18	TRBD2	TRBJ2-1	CASSPLGLAGGSRQNEQFF	TGTGCCAGCTCACCCCTCGGACTAGCGGGGGGCTCGAGACAGAATGAGCAGTTCTTC
NA	TRBV7-3	NA	TRBJ2-3	CASSPSREATQYF	TGTGCCAGCAGCCCATCCCGTGAAGCTACGCAGTATTTT
NA	TRBV2	TRBD1	TRBJ2-1	CASGRGQGWNEQFF	TGTGCCAGCGGGAGGGGACAGGGGTGGAATGAGCAGTTCTTC
NA	TRBV7-2	NA	TRBJ1-6	CASSHSTENSPLHF	TGTGCCAGCAGCCACTCGACAGAAAATTCACCCCTCCACTTT
NA	TRBV2	NA	TRBJ2-4	CASSGERTENIQYF	TGTGCCAGCAGTGGGGAGAGGACAGAAAACATTCAGTACTTC
NA	TRBV14	TRBD1	TRBJ1-1	CASSQEGQGFSTAFF	TGTGCCAGCAGCCAAGAGGGACAGGGATTTTCGACGGCTTTCTTT
NA	TRBV5-1	NA	TRBJ1-3	CASSLEPRPGNTIYF	TGCGCCAGCAGCTTGGAACCGCGGCCTGGAAACACCATATATTTT
NA	TRBV7-9	NA	TRBJ2-1	CASSLWVGEYSGQFF	TGTGCCAGCAGCTTATGGGTCGGGGAGTACTCGGGGCAGTTCTTC
once	TRBV19	NA	TRBJ2-2	CASSKQGKTGELFF	TGTGCCAGTAGTAAACAGGGAAAAACCGGGGAGCTGTTTTTT
NA	TRBV5-1	NA	TRBJ2-3	CASSLRGIVTDTQYF	TGCGCCAGCAGCTTGAGGGGGATAGTCACAGATACGCAGTATTTT
NA	TRBV7-8	TRBD2	TRBJ2-5	CASSLHLSGGVETQYF	TGTGCCAGCAGCTTACACCTTAGCGGGGGGGTTGAGACCCAGTACTTC
NA	TRBV6-7	NA	TRBJ2-5	CANTTNQGPPGTQYF	TGTGCCAACACTACCAACCAGGGGCCGCCGGGGACCCAGTACTTC
few	TRBV6-5	NA	TRBJ2-3	CASRLGASTDTQYF	TGTGCCAGCCGTCTCGGGGCTAGCACAGATACGCAGTATTTT
once	TRBV2	NA	TRBJ2-2	CASCTGAQTPPGELFF	TGTGCCAGCTGCACAGGAGCCCAGACTCCCCCCGGGGAGCTGTTTTTT
once	TRBV7-2	TRBD1	TRBJ1-6	CASSLVGQGVSPLHF	TGTGCCAGCAGCTTAGTGGGACAGGGTGTTTCACCCCTCCACTTT
NA	TRBV25-1	NA	TRBJ2-2	CASSAPGRVTGELFF	TGTGCCAGCAGTGCCCCGGGGCGCGTTACCGGGGAGCTGTTTTTT
NA	TRBV6-1	NA	TRBJ2-5	CASSEAGGLMGETQYF	TGTGCCAGCAGTGAAGCGGGGGGTCTGATGGGGGAGACCCAGTACTTC
NA	TRBV3-1/TRBV3-2	NA	TRBJ2-1	CASSNGPYEFF	TGTGCCAGCAGCAACGGACCGTACGAGTTCTTC
few	TRBV27	TRBD1	TRBJ2-2	CASHRQGTGELFF	TGTGCCAGCCACCGACAGGGAACCGGGGAGCTGTTTTTT
NA	TRBV5-4	NA	TRBJ2-4	CASSVDPGGPDIQYF	TGTGCCAGCAGCGTCGACCCCGGGGGCCCGGACATTCAGTACTTC
NA	TRBV28	TRBD1	TRBJ1-2	CASSYRDRGGYGYTF	TGTGCCAGCAGTTACCGGGACAGGGGGGGCTATGGCTACACCTTC
NA	TRBV6-6	NA	TRBJ2-6	CASSRGTVPSSGANVLTF	TGTGCCAGCAGTCGCGGGACAGTGCCTAGCTCTGGGGCCAACGTCCTGACTTTC
NA	TRBV27	NA	TRBJ2-5	CASSKLGPATQYF	TGTGCCAGCAGTAAACTAGGGCCAGCGACCCAGTACTTC
NA	TRBV4-1	NA	TRBJ2-1	CASSQVGGSSYNEQFF	TGCGCCAGCAGCCAAGTAGGAGGGAGCTCCTACAATGAGCAGTTCTTC
NA	TRBV4-1	TRBD2	TRBJ2-3	CASSLPLGLAGGLGTDTQYF	TGCGCCAGCAGCCTCCCGCTGGGACTAGCGGGGGGGCTCGGCACAGATACGCAGTATTTT
NA	TRBV7-3	NA	TRBJ2-1	CASSPTDGVNNEQFF	TGTGCCAGCAGCCCGACGGACGGGGTTAATAATGAGCAGTTCTTC
NA	TRBV5-1	TRBD2	TRBJ2-3	CASSPGGGTDTQYF	TGCGCCAGCTCGCCTGGCGGGGGAACAGATACGCAGTATTTT
NA	TRBV5-4	NA	TRBJ2-4	CASSSLGLAIQYF	TGTGCCAGCAGCTCATTGGGGCTGGCCATTCAGTACTTC
NA	TRBV3-1/TRBV3-2	NA	TRBJ1-4	CARTPRSTNEKLFF	TGTGCCAGAACTCCAAGATCGACTAATGAAAAACTGTTTTTT
NA	TRBV14	NA	TRBJ1-5	CASSQIVEGTTPKHSNQPQHF	TGTGCCAGCAGCCAAATAGTGGAAGGGACAACACCTAAACATAGCAATCAGCCCCAGCATTTT